The present T cell receptor beta chain was sequenced within a study of immune evolution from preneoplasia to lung adenocarcinoma. Per germline, CDR1 SGHNT and CDR2 YENEEA. This CDR3 is built from 15 residues. The V gene end was trimmed by 5 bases and the J gene end by 3 bases; junction bases not matched to a gene: 2. This clone appeared a single time. Repertoires were generated with immunoSEQ multiplex PCR, while TCRdb's copy carries only in-frame clones and drops some. The sample gives approximately 9,600 clones, approximately 80% of which show up once; 4.8% is in the top ten. The TCR originated in a person aged 70 to 85 with lung adenocarcinoma. The sample consisted of FFPE minimally invasive lung adenocarcinoma tissue. The V call is TRBV11-3, the J call TRBJ2-3, with 13 bases identical to TRBD2. The CDR3, as DNA: TGTGCCAGCAGCACACTAGCGGGGGGGACAGATACGCAGTATTTT. This translates into CASSTLAGGTDTQYF.